This T cell receptor (beta chain) was recovered during a study of human T cells and chemical hapten exposure. General study points: DPC sensitization produced no change in TCRs with frequency above 1 in 1000.

This clonotype has a handful of counts. The antigen is undetermined. This CDR3 is built from 18 residues. Unfractionated whole blood was the source of the extracted total RNA. TCRdb re-called the 5' RACE reads with MiXCR, one entry per CDR3 protein. This table has 110,000 or so distinct CDR3 sequences, more than 15% appearing once. The TCR comes from a human donor in good health. The chain links TRBV21-1 to TRBJ2-7; the D call TRBD1 from the table was never checked on the DNA. TRBV21-1 is given as a pseudogene. The CDR3 sequence is CASSKGLPINGPAYEQYF. The CDR3 DNA sequence: TGTGCCAGCAGCAAAGGGCTCCCTATTAACGGCCCGGCCTACGAGCAGTACTTC.